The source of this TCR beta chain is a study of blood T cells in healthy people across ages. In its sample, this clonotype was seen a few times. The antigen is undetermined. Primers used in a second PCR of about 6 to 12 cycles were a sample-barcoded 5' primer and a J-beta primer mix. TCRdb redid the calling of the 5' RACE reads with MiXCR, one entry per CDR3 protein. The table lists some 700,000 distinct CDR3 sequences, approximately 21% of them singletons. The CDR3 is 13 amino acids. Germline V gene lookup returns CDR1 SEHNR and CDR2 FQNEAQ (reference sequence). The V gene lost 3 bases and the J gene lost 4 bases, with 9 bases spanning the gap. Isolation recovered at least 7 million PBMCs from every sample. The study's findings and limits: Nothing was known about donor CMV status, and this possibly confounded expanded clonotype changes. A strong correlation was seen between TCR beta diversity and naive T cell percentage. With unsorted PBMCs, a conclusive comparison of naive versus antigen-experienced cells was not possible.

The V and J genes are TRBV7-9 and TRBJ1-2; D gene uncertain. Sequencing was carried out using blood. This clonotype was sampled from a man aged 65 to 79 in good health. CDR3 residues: CASSLVDVYGYTF. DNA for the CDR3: TGTGCCAGCAGCTTGGTGGACGTCTATGGCTACACCTTC.